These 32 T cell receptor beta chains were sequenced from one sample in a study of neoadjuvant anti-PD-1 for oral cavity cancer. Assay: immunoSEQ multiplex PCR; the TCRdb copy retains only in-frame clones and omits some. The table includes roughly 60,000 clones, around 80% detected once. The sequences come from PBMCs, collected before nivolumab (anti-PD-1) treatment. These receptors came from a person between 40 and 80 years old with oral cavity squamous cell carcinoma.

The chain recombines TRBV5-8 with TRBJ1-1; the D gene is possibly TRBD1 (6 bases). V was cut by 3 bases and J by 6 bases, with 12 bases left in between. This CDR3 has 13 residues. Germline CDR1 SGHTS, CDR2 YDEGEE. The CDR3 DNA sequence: TGTGCCAGCAGCTACCTGGGGGGGCCTGAAGCTTTCTTT. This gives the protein CASSYLGGPEAFF.

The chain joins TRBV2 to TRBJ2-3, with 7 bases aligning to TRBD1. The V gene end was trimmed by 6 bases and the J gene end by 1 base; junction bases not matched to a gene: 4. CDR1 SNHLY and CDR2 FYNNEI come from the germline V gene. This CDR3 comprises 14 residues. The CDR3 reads CASRTGSGTDTQYF. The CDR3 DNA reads TGTGCCAGCAGGACAGGGAGTGGCACAGATACGCAGTATTTT.

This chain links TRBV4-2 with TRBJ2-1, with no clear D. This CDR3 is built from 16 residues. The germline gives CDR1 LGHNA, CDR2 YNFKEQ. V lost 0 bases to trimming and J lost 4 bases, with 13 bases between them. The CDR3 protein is CASSQETSLLYNEQFF. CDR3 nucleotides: TGTGCCAGCAGCCAAGAGACGTCCCTCTTGTACAATGAGCAGTTCTTC.

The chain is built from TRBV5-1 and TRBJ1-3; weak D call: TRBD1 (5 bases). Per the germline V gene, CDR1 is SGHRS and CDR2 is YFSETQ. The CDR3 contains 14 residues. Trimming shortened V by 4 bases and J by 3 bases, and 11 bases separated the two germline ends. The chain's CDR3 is CASSPGRIGNTIYF. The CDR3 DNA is TGCGCCAGCAGCCCGGGACGGATTGGAAACACCATATATTTT.

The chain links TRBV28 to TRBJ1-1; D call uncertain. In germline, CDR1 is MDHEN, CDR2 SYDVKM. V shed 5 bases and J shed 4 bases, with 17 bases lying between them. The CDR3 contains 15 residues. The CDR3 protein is CASSAFPRSGTEAFF. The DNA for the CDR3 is TGTGCCAGCAGTGCGTTTCCACGCTCGGGCACTGAAGCTTTCTTT.

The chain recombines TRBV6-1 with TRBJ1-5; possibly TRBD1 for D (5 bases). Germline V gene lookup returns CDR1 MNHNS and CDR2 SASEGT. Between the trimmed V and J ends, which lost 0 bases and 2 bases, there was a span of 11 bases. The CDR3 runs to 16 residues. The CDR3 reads CASSEARQGGNQPQHF. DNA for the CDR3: TGTGCCAGCAGTGAAGCAAGGCAGGGCGGCAATCAGCCCCAGCATTTT.

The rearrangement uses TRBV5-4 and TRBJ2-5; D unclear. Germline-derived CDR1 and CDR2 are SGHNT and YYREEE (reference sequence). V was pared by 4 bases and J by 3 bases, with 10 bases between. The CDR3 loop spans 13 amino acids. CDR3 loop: CASSTGTEETQYF. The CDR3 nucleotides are TGTGCCAGCAGCACCGGTACAGAAGAGACCCAGTACTTC.

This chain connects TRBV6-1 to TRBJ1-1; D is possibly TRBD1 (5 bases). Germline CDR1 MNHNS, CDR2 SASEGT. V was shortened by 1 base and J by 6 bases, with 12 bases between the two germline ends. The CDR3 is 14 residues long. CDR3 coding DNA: TGTGCCAGCAGTGAAGGGAACTGGGGGTCTGAAGCTTTCTTT. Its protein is CASSEGNWGSEAFF.

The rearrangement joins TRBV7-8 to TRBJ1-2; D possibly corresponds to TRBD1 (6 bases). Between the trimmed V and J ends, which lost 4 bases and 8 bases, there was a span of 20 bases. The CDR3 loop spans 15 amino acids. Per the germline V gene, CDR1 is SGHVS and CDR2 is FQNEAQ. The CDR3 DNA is TGTGCCAGCAGCTCCGGGGGGGCAGGGGCTGAGGGCTACACCTTC. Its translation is CASSSGGAGAEGYTF.

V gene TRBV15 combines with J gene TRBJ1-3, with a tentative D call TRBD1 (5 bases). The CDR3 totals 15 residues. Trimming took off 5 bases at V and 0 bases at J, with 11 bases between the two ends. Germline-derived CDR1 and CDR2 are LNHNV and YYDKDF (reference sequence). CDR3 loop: CATSPGGVSGNTIYF. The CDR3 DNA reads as TGTGCCACCAGCCCCGGAGGGGTCTCTGGAAACACCATATATTTT.

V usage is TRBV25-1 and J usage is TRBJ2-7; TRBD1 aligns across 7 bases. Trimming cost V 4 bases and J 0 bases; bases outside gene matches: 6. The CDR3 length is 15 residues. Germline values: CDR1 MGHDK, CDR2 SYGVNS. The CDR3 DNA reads TGTGCCAGCAGTGTTTTGACAGGGAGCTCCTACGAGCAGTACTTC. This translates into CASSVLTGSSYEQYF.

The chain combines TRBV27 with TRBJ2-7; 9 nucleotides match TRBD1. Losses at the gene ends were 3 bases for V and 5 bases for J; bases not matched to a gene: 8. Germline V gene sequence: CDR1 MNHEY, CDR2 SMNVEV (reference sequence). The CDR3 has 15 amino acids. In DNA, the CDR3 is TGTGCCAGCAGTTTGTGGGGGGACAGGGCCAACGAGCAGTACTTC. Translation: CASSLWGDRANEQYF.

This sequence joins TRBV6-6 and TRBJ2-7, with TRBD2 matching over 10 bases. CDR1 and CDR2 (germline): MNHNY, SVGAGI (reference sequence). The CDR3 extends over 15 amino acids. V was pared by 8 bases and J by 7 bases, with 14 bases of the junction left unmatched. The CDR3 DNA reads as TGTGCCAGCCGCCGCCAGCGGGAGGGCCCTGGGGAGCAGTACTTC. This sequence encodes CASRRQREGPGEQYF.

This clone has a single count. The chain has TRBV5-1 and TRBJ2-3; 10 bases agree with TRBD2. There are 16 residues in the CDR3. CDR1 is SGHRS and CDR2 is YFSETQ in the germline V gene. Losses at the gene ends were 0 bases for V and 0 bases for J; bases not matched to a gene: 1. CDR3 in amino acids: CASSLETSGSTDTQYF. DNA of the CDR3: TGCGCCAGCAGCTTGGAGACTAGCGGGAGCACAGATACGCAGTATTTT.

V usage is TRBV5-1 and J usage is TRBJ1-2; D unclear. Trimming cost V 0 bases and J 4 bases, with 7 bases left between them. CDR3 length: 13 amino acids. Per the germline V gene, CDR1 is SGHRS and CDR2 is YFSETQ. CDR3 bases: TGCGCCAGCAGCTTGGACGGTTCCTATGGCTACACCTTC. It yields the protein CASSLDGSYGYTF. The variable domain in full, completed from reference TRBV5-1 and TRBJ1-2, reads KAGVTQTPRYLIKTRGQQVTLSCSPISGHRSVSWYQQTPGQGLQFLFEYFSETQRNKGNFPGRFSGRQFSNSRSEMNVSTLELGDSALYLCASSLDGSYGYTFGSGTRLTVV.

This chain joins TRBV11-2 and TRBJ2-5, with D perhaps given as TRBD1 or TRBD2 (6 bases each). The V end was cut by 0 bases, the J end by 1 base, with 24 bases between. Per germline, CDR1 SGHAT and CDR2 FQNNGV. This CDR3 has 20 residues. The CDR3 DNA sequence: TGTGCCAGCAGCTTAGAGGATGGGGGGCTAATCTTCGCTCCCCAAGAGACCCAGTACTTC. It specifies CASSLEDGGLIFAPQETQYF.

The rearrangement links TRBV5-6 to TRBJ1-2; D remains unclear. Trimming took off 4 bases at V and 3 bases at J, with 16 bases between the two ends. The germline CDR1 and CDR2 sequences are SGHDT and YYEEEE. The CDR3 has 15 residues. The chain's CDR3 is CASSLNTLRYYGYTF. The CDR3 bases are TGTGCCAGCAGCCTGAACACCCTCAGGTACTATGGCTACACCTTC.

CDR3 coding DNA: TGCAGCGTCCGAGTGGGGAACACCGGGGAGCTGTTTTTT. Translating gives CSVRVGNTGELFF. The gene calls are TRBV29-1 and TRBJ2-2, with D uncertain. This CDR3 is 13 amino acids long. CDR1 and CDR2 (germline): SQVTM, ANQGSEA. V gave up 6 bases and J gave up 1 base, with 9 bases separating them.

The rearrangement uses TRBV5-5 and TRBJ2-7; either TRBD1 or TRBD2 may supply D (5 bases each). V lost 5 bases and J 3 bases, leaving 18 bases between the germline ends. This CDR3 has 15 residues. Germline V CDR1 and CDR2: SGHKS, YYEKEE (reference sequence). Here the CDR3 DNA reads TGTGCCAGCAGTTACTTTACCGGGACCCACTACGAGCAGTACTTC. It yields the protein CASSYFTGTHYEQYF.

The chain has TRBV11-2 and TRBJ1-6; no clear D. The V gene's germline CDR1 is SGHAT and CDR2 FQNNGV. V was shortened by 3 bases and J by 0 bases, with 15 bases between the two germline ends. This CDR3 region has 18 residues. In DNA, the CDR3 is TGTGCCAGCAGCTTTGCAGGATCCTCTAGCTCCTATAATTCACCCCTCCACTTT. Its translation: CASSFAGSSSSYNSPLHF.

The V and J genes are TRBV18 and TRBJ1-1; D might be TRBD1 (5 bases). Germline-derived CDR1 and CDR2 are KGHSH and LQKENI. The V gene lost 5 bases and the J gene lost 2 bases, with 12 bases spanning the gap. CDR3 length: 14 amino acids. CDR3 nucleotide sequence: TGTGCCAGCTCATACCCAGGGTACAACACTGAAGCTTTCTTT. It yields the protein CASSYPGYNTEAFF.

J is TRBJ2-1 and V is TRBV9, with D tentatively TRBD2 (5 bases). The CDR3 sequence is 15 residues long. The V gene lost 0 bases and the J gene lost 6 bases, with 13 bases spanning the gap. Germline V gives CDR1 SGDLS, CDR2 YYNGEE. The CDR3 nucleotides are TGTGCCAGCAGCGTAGCTAGCAGCCCCCGCAATGAGCAGTTCTTC. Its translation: CASSVASSPRNEQFF. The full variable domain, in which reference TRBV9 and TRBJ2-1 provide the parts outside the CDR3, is DSGVTQTPKHLITATGQRVTLRCSPRSGDLSVYWYQQSLDQGLQFLIQYYNGEERAKGNILERFSAQQFPDLHSELNLSSLELGDSALYFCASSVASSPRNEQFFGPGTRLTVL.

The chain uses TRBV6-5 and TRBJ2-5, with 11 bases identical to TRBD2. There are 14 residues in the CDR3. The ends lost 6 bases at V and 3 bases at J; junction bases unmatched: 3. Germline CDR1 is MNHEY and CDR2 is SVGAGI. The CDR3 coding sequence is TGTGCCAGCAGGGCGGGACTAGCGGAAGAGACCCAGTACTTC. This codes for CASRAGLAEETQYF.

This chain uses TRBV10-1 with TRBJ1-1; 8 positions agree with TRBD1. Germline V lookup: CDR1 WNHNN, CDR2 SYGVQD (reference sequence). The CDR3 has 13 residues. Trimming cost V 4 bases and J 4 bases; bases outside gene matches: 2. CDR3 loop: CASSAGGSTEAFF. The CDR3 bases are TGCGCCAGCAGTGCAGGGGGCAGCACTGAAGCTTTCTTT.

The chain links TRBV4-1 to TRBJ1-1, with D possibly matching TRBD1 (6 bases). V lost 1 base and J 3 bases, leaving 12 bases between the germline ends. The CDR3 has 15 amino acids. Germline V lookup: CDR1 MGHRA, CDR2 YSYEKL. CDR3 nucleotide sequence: TGCGCCAGCAGCCAAGGTACGTACAGGGACACTGAAGCTTTCTTT. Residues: CASSQGTYRDTEAFF.

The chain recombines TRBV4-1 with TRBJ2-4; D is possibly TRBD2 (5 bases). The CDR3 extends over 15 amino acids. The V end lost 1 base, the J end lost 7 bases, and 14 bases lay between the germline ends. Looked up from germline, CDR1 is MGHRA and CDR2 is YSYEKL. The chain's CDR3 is CASSQVSGSGNIQYF. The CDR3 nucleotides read TGCGCCAGCAGCCAAGTATCCGGGTCGGGGAACATTCAGTACTTC.

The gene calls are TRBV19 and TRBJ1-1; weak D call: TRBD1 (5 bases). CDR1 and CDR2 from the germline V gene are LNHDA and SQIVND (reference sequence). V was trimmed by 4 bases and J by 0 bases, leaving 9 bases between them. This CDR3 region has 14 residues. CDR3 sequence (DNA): TGTGCCAGTAGTACGACAGTTATGAACACTGAAGCTTTCTTT. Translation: CASSTTVMNTEAFF.

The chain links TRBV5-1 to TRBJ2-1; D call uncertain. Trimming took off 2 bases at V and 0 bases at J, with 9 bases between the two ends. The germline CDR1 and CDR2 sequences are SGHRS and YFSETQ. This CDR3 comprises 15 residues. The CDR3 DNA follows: TGCGCCAGCAGCTTAGGGCCCTTCTCCTACAATGAGCAGTTCTTC. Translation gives CASSLGPFSYNEQFF.

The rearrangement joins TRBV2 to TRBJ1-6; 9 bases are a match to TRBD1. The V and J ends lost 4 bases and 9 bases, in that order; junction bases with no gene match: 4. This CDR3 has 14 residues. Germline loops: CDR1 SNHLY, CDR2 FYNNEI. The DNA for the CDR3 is TGTGCCAGCAGTGGGGACAGGGCGCCTTCACCCCTCCACTTT. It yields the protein CASSGDRAPSPLHF.

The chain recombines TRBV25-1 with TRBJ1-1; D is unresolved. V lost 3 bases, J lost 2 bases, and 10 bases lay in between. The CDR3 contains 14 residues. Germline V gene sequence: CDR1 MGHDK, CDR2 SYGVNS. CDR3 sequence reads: CASSDLHGNTEAFF. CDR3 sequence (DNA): TGTGCCAGCAGTGACCTCCACGGAAACACTGAAGCTTTCTTT.

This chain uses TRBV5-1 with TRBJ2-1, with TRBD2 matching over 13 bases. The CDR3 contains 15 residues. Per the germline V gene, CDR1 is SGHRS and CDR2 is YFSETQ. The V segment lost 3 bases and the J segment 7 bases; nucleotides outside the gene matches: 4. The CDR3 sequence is CASSSTSGRPNEQFF. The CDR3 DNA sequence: TGCGCCAGCAGCTCGACTAGCGGGAGGCCGAATGAGCAGTTCTTC.

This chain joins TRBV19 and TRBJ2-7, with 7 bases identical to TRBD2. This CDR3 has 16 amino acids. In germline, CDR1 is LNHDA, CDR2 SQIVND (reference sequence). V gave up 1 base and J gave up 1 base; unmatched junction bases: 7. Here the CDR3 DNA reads TGTGCCAGTAGTATAGGAGGGGCTAGCGGTTCCTACGAGCAGTACTTC. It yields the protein CASSIGGASGSYEQYF.